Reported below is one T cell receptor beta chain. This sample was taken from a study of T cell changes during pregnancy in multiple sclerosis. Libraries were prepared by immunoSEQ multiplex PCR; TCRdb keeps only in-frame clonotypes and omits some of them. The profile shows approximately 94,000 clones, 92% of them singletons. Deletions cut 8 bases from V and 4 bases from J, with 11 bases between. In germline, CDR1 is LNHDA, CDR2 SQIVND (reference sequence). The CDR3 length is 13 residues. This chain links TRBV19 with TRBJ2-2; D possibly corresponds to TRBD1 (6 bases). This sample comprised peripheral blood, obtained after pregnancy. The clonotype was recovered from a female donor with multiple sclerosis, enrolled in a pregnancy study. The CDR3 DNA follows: TGTGCCAGTGACTTGGACAGCACCGGGGAGCTGTTTTTT. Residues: CASDLDSTGELFF.